The clone carrying this T cell receptor beta chain showed up many times. As yet, its antigen is unknown. Specified time point: patch test 1, 2 weeks after DPC sensitization. Treatment given: therapeutic diphenylcyclopropenone sensitization with weekly scalp DPC. The data derive from a study of human T cells and chemical hapten exposure. The length of the CDR3 is 13 residues. Germline V gives CDR1 DFQATT, CDR2 SNEGSKA (reference sequence). Trimming took off 7 bases at V and 0 bases at J, with 10 bases between the two ends. Findings and caveats of the study: Expanded TCRs created a significantly greater count of big CDR3 similarity clusters than controls did. Positive correlation was observed between PT1 expanded TCR counts and patch test score.

Unique molecular identifiers were attached to individual cDNA molecules within the library. TCRdb reprocessed the RACE reads via MiXCR and lists one record per CDR3 protein. The repertoire includes 150,000 to 200,000 distinct CDR3 sequences, approximately 15% of them detected once, and 1.7% sits in the top ten. The sequencing used whole blood, collected in connection with sensitization to the hapten diphenylcyclopropenone (DPC). This receptor was obtained from a woman aged 25 to 39 with alopecia areata. Some clones in this sample may be carry-over from other donors' samples. V and J are TRBV20-1 and TRBJ1-5, with D perhaps matching TRBD1 (5 bases). CDR3 coding DNA: TGCAGTGTGACAGAAGATAGCAATCAGCCCCAGCATTTT. As protein: CSVTEDSNQPQHF.